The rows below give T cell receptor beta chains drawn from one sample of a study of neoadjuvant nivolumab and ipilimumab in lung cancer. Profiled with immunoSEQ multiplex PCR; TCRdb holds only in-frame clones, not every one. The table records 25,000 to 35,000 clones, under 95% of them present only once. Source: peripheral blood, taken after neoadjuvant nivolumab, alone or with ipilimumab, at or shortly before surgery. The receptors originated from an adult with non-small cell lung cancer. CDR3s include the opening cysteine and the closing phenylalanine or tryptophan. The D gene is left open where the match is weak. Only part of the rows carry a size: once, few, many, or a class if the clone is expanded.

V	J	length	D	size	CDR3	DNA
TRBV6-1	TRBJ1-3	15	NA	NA	CASSPGRNSGNTIYF	TGTGCCAGCAGTCCCGGACGGAACTCTGGAAACACCATATATTTT
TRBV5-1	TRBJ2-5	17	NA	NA	CASRLGFSAGLQETQYF	TGCGCCAGCAGGCTGGGTTTTTCGGCAGGCTTACAAGAGACCCAGTACTTC
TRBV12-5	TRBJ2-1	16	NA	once	CASGLNVRGFYNEQFF	TGTGCTAGTGGTTTGAATGTACGGGGATTCTACAATGAGCAGTTCTTC
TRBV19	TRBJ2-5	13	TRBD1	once	CASKDSRGETQYF	TGTGCCAGTAAAGACTCCAGGGGGGAGACCCAGTACTTC
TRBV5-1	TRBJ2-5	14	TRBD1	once	CASSFGTGEETQYF	TGCGCCAGCAGCTTCGGGACAGGGGAAGAGACCCAGTACTTC
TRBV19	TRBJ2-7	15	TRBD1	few	CASSPVDREPPEQYF	TGTGCCAGTAGTCCTGTGGACAGGGAACCTCCCGAGCAGTACTTC
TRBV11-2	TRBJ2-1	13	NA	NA	CASSLVRSPQQFF	TGTGCCAGCAGCTTAGTTAGGTCGCCCCAGCAGTTCTTC
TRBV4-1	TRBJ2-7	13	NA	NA	CASSQGRGDEQYF	TGCGCCAGCAGCCAGGGCAGGGGAGACGAGCAGTACTTC
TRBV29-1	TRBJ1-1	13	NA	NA	CSVATGIPTEAFF	TGCAGCGTGGCTACAGGGATCCCCACTGAAGCTTTCTTT
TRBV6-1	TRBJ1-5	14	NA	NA	CASSPLPKFGAQHF	TGTGCCAGCAGCCCCCTACCTAAATTCGGGGCCCAGCATTTT
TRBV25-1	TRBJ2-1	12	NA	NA	CASSVGNNEQFF	TGTGCCAGCAGTGTAGGGAACAATGAGCAGTTCTTC
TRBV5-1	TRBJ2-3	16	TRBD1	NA	CASSLEGQENTDTQYF	TGCGCCAGCAGCTTGGAGGGACAGGAAAACACAGATACGCAGTATTTT
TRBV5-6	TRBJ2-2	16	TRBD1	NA	CASSFGTGGLTGELFF	TGTGCCAGCAGCTTCGGGACAGGGGGCCTCACCGGGGAGCTGTTTTTT
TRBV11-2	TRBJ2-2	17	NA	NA	CASSSFRILLQAGELFF	TGTGCCAGCAGCTCGTTCCGTATCCTTCTTCAGGCCGGGGAGCTGTTTTTT
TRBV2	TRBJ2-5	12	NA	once	CASSRVMETQYF	TGTGCCAGCAGCAGGGTGATGGAGACCCAGTACTTC
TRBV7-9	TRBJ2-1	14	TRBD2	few	CASSLSGRGNEQFF	TGTGCCAGCAGCTTAAGCGGGAGAGGGAATGAGCAGTTCTTC
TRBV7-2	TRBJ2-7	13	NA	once	CASSCHTCHEQYF	TGTGCCAGCAGCTGTCATACTTGCCACGAGCAGTACTTC
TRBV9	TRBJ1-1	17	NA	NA	CASSVTPSGRGDTEAFF	TGTGCCAGCAGCGTCACCCCCTCAGGTAGGGGGGACACTGAAGCTTTCTTT
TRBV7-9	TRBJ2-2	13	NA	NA	CASSSWATGELFF	TGTGCCAGCAGCTCGTGGGCCACCGGGGAGCTGTTTTTT
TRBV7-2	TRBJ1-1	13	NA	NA	CASSSGLNTEAFF	TGTGCCAGCAGCTCTGGATTGAACACTGAAGCTTTCTTT
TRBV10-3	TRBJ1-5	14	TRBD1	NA	CAIRADRGDGPQHF	TGTGCCATCAGAGCCGACAGGGGGGACGGGCCCCAGCATTTT
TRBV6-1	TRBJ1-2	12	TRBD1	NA	CASSDRGAGYTF	TGTGCCAGCAGTGACAGGGGGGCTGGCTACACCTTC
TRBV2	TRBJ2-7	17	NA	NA	CASSGAPFSESSYEQYF	TGTGCCAGCAGCGGCGCCCCGTTTAGCGAGAGCTCCTACGAGCAGTACTTC
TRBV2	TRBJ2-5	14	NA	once	CASSQGQPAETQYF	TGTGCCAGCAGTCAGGGACAACCCGCAGAGACCCAGTACTTC
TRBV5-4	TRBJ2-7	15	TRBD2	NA	CASSSGGDRSYEQYF	TGTGCCAGCAGCTCCGGGGGGGATCGCTCCTACGAGCAGTACTTC
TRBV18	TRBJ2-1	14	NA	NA	CASSPRSTYNEQFF	TGTGCCAGCTCACCCCGGTCTACCTACAATGAGCAGTTCTTC
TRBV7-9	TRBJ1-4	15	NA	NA	CASSLRLFGDEKLFF	TGTGCCAGCAGCCTAAGGCTGTTTGGGGATGAAAAACTGTTTTTT
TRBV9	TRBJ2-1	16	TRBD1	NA	CASSVLGDSSYNEQFF	TGTGCCAGCAGCGTTTTGGGGGACAGCTCCTACAATGAGCAGTTCTTC
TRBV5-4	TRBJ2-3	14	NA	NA	CASSLVGSGNTQYF	TGTGCCAGCAGCTTGGTAGGGTCGGGGAATACGCAGTATTTT
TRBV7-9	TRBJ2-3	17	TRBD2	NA	CASSLVPSGRSTDTQYF	TGTGCCAGCAGCTTAGTGCCTAGCGGGAGGAGCACAGATACGCAGTATTTT
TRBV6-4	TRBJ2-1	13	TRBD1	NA	CASSVEQGNEQFF	TGTGCCAGCAGTGTCGAACAGGGGAATGAGCAGTTCTTC
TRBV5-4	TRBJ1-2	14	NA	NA	CASSLQGAFYGYTF	TGTGCCAGCAGCTTGCAGGGCGCCTTCTATGGCTACACCTTC
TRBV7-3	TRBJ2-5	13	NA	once	CASSDGRLPTQYF	TGTGCCAGCAGCGACGGACGCCTACCGACCCAGTACTTC
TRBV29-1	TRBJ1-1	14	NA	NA	CSVGPGGGNTEAFF	TGCAGCGTTGGGCCCGGGGGCGGGAACACTGAAGCTTTCTTT
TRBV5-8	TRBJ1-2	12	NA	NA	CASSSLDYGYTF	TGTGCCAGCAGCTCCTTAGACTATGGCTACACCTTC
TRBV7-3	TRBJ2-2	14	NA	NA	CASSLNLNTGELFF	TGTGCCAGCAGCTTAAATTTAAACACCGGGGAGCTGTTTTTT
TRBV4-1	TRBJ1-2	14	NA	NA	CASSQEDRPYGYTF	TGCGCCAGCAGCCAAGAAGATAGGCCCTATGGCTACACCTTC
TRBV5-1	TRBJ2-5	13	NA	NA	CASSFSQGETQYF	TGCGCCAGCAGCTTCAGCCAGGGCGAGACCCAGTACTTC
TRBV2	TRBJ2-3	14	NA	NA	CASSVSQTTDTQYF	TGTGCCAGCAGCGTTAGCCAGACCACAGATACGCAGTATTTT
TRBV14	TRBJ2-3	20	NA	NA	CASSLTGTKDVWGLTDTQYF	TGTGCCAGCAGCCTCACCGGGACTAAAGATGTGTGGGGGCTCACAGATACGCAGTATTTT
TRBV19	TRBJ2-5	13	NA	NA	CASSTGSTETQYF	TGTGCCAGTAGCACAGGGTCAACCGAGACCCAGTACTTC
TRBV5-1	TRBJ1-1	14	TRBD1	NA	CASSFSATGTETYF	TGCGCCAGCAGCTTCTCCGCGACCGGGACAGAAACTTACTTT
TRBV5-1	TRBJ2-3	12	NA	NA	CASSLDSDTQYF	TGCGCCAGCAGCTTGGACTCAGATACGCAGTATTTT
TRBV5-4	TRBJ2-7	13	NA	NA	CASSWDWGYEQYF	TGTGCCAGCAGCTGGGATTGGGGTTACGAGCAGTACTTC
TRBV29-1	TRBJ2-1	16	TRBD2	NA	CSVPYIRAGGGNEQFF	TGCAGCGTTCCCTACATTCGAGCGGGAGGGGGCAATGAGCAGTTCTTC
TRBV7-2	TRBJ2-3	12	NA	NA	CASSQTTDTQYF	TGTGCCAGCAGCCAGACCACAGATACGCAGTATTTT
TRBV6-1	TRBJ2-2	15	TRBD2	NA	CASSPHLAGSGELFF	TGTGCCAGCAGTCCCCATCTAGCGGGATCAGGGGAGCTGTTTTTT
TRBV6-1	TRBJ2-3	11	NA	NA	CASRVDRTQYF	TGTGCCAGCCGGGTCGACCGTACGCAGTATTTT
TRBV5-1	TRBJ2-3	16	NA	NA	CASSLGPALATDTQYF	TGCGCCAGCAGCTTGGGGCCAGCGCTAGCCACAGATACGCAGTATTTT
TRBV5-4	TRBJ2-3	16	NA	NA	CASNPSGAGSTDTQYF	TGTGCCAGCAACCCGTCGGGGGCTGGCAGCACAGATACGCAGTATTTT
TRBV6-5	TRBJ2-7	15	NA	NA	CASTPGAGSSYEQYF	TGTGCCAGCACGCCGGGGGCGGGGAGCTCCTACGAGCAGTACTTC
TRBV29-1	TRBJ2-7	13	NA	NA	CSANQGNSYEQYF	TGCAGCGCCAATCAGGGGAATTCCTACGAGCAGTACTTC
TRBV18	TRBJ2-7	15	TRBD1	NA	CASSRVRQGTYEQYF	TGTGCCAGCTCCCGCGTTAGACAGGGAACCTACGAGCAGTACTTC
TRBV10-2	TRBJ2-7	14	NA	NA	CASSERKGDREQYF	TGCGCCAGCAGTGAGCGGAAGGGGGACCGCGAGCAGTACTTC